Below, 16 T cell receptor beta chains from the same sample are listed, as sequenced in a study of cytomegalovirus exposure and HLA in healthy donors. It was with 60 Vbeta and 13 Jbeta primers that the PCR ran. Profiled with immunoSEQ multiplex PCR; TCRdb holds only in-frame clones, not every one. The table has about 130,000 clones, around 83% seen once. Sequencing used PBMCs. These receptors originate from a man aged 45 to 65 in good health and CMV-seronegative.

DNA for the CDR3: TGTGCCAGCAGTTTCACCGACCAGATGCGGTTGACTGAAGCTTTCTTT. It yields the protein CASSFTDQMRLTEAFF. The rearrangement uses TRBV28 and TRBJ1-1; D is ambiguous. The length of the CDR3 is 16 residues. Germline V lookup: CDR1 MDHEN, CDR2 SYDVKM. Trimming removed 3 bases at V and 5 bases at J, with 19 bases between.

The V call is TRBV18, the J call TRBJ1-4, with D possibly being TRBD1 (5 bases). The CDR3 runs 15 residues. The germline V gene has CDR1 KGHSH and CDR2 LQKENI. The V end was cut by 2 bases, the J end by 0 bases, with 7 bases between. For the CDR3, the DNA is TGTGCCAGCTCACCATCGGGGGCAACTAATGAAAAACTGTTTTTT. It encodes CASSPSGATNEKLFF.

For the CDR3, the DNA is TGCGCCAGCAGCACTGGGACAGGCCCCGCTGAAGGCTATGGCTACACCTTC. The encoded protein is CASSTGTGPAEGYGYTF. The V gene is TRBV5-1, the J gene TRBJ1-2; 8 nucleotides agree with TRBD1. V shed 4 bases, J shed 4 bases, and the junction held 15 bases outside the gene matches. Per the germline V gene, CDR1 is SGHRS and CDR2 is YFSETQ. This CDR3 has 17 residues.

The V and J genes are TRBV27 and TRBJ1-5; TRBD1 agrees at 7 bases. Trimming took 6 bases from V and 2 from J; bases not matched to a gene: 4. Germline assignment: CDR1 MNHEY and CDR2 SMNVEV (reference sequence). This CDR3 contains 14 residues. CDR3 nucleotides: TGTGCCAGCAGCCGGGACAGAGGCAATCAGCCCCAGCATTTT. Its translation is CASSRDRGNQPQHF.

CDR3 sequence reads: CASSSGTVNLNQPQHF. CDR3 nucleotide sequence: TGTGCCAGTAGTTCAGGGACAGTTAACCTTAATCAGCCCCAGCATTTT. This chain joins TRBV19 and TRBJ1-5, with TRBD1 identical over 7 bases. The V and J ends lost 5 bases and 4 bases, in that order; junction bases with no gene match: 11. The germline CDR1 and CDR2 sequences are LNHDA and SQIVND (reference sequence). CDR3 size: 16 residues.

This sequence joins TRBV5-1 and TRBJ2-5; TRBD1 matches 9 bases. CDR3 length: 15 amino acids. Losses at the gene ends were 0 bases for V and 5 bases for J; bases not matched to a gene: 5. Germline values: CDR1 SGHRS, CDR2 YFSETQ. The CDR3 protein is CASSLAQGARETQYF. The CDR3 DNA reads TGCGCCAGCAGCTTGGCACAGGGGGCAAGGGAGACCCAGTACTTC.

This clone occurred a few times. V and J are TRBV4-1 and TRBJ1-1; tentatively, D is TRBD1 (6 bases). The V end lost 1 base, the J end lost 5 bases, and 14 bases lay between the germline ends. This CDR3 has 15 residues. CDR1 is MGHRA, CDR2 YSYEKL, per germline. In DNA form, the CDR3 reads TGCGCCAGCAGCCAAGGACGGGGGCGGGGGACTGAAGCTTTCTTT. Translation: CASSQGRGRGTEAFF.

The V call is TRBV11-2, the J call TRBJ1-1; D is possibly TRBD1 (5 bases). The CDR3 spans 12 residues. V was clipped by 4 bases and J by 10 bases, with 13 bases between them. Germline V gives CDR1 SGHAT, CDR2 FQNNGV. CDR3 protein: CASSYGGGLAFF. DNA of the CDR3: TGTGCCAGCAGCTACGGGGGGGGGTTAGCTTTCTTT.

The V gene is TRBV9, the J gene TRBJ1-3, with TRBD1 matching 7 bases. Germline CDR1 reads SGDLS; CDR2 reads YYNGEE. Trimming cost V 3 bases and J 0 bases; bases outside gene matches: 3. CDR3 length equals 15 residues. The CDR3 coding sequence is TGTGCCAGCAGCGCGACAGGGAACTCTGGAAACACCATATATTTT. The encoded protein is CASSATGNSGNTIYF.

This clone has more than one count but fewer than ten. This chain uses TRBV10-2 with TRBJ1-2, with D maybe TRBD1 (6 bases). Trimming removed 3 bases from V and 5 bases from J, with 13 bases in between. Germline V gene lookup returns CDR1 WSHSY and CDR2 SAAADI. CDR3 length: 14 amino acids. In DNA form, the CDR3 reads TGCGCCAGCAGTGATAGGGGGTCCCATTATGGCTACACCTTC. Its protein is CASSDRGSHYGYTF.

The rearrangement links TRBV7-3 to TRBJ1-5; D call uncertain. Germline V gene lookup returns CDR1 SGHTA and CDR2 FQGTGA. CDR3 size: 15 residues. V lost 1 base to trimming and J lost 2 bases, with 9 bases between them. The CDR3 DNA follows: TGTGCCAGCAGCTTAAGCGGGGTTGGCAATCAGCCCCAGCATTTT. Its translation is CASSLSGVGNQPQHF.

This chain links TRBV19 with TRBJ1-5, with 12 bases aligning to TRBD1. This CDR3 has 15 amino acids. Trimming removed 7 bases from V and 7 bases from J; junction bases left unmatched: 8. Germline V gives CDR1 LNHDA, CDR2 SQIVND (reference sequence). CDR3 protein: CASKPGQGAVQPQHF. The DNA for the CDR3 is TGTGCCAGTAAACCGGGACAGGGGGCGGTGCAGCCCCAGCATTTT.

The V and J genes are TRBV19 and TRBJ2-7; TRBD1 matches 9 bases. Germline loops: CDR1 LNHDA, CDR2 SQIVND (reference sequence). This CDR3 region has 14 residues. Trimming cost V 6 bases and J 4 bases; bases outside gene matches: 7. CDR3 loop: CASRAGQGRYEQYF. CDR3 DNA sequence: TGTGCCAGTAGGGCGGGACAGGGACGTTACGAGCAGTACTTC.

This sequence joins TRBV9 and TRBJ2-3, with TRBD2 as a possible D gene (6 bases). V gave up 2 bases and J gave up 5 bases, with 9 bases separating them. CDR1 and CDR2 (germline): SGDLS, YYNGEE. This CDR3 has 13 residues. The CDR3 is CASSVEGRDTQYF. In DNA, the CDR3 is TGTGCCAGCAGCGTGGAGGGGAGAGATACGCAGTATTTT.

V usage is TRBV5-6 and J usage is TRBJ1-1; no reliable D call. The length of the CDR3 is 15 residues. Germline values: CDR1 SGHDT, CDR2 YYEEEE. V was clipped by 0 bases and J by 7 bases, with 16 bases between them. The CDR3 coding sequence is TGTGCCAGCAGCTTGGAAGACTATCCCACTCATGAAGCTTTCTTT. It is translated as CASSLEDYPTHEAFF.

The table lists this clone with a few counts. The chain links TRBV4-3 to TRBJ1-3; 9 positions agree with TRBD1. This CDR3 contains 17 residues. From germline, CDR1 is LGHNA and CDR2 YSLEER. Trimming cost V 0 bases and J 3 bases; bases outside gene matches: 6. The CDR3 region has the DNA TGCGCCAGCAGCCAAGATCCCACAGGGGGCAATGGAAACACCATATATTTT. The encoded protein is CASSQDPTGGNGNTIYF.